The next 11 T cell receptor beta chains were all read from a single sample in a study of cytomegalovirus exposure and HLA in healthy donors. PCR was performed using 60 Vbeta and 13 Jbeta primers. The repertoire was sequenced with immunoSEQ multiplex PCR; TCRdb's copy has only in-frame clones and lacks some. There are about 63,000 clones in the sample; approximately 90% occur only once, and about 12% lies in the top ten. Sequencing used PBMCs. The receptors were sampled from a woman in her thirties in good health and CMV-seropositive.

This CDR3 is CSVEGPNQPQHF. In DNA form, the CDR3 reads TGCAGCGTTGAGGGGCCGAATCAGCCCCAGCATTTT. The rearrangement links TRBV29-1 to TRBJ1-5; TRBD1 is a possible D gene (5 bases). V gave up 3 bases and J gave up 4 bases, with 7 bases separating them. The CDR3 is 12 amino acids. The germline V gene has CDR1 SQVTM and CDR2 ANQGSEA.

The gene calls are TRBV7-9 and TRBJ2-1; perhaps TRBD2 as D (6 bases). V dropped 3 bases and J dropped 5 bases, with 17 bases sitting between them. From germline, CDR1 is SEHNR and CDR2 FQNEAQ (reference sequence). The CDR3 totals 16 residues. Written as DNA, the CDR3 is TGTGCCAGCAGCTTGGGGTATGGTAGCGGAAACAATGAGCAGTTCTTC. Residues: CASSLGYGSGNNEQFF.

This chain links TRBV5-4 with TRBJ2-5, with D possibly being TRBD1 (6 bases). The germline V gene encodes CDR1 SGHNT and CDR2 YYREEE (reference sequence). The CDR3 contains 15 residues. Trimming pared 4 bases from V and 5 bases from J, leaving 18 bases between. The CDR3 region has the DNA TGTGCCAGCAGCCCGCCCGGCGCAGGGGCGGAGACCCAGTACTTC. As protein: CASSPPGAGAETQYF.

This chain uses TRBV9 with TRBJ1-1; tentatively, D is TRBD1 (6 bases). V lost 2 bases, J lost 0 bases, and 8 bases lay in between. In germline, CDR1 is SGDLS, CDR2 YYNGEE. CDR3 length equals 14 residues. The CDR3 region is CASSVGTLNTEAFF. The DNA for the CDR3 is TGTGCCAGCAGCGTGGGGACACTGAACACTGAAGCTTTCTTT.

This chain connects TRBV7-9 to TRBJ2-3, with D maybe TRBD2 (5 bases). The CDR3 is made up of 12 amino acids. Germline CDR1 and CDR2: SEHNR and FQNEAQ (reference sequence). V lost 5 bases, J lost 10 bases, and 13 bases lay in between. The CDR3 sequence: CASSPSWESQYF. CDR3 nucleotides: TGTGCCAGCAGCCCCTCCTGGGAGTCGCAGTATTTT.

This clone was found a few times. J is TRBJ2-5 and V is TRBV28; D perhaps matches TRBD2 (6 bases). The CDR3 extends over 14 amino acids. V was cut by 3 bases and J by 4 bases, with 12 bases left in between. CDR1 is MDHEN and CDR2 is SYDVKM in the germline V gene. The CDR3 bases are TGTGCCAGCAGTTTTCCGGGAGTTGGAGAGACCCAGTACTTC. Translation gives CASSFPGVGETQYF.

The V gene is TRBV28, the J gene TRBJ2-5; no clear D gene. This CDR3 has 12 residues. V was clipped by 5 bases and J by 1 base, with 5 bases between them. From germline, CDR1 is MDHEN and CDR2 SYDVKM. The CDR3 DNA sequence: TGTGCCAGCAGTCCGGGCCAAGAGACCCAGTACTTC. It specifies CASSPGQETQYF.

The rearrangement links TRBV19 to TRBJ2-2; no definite D call. The germline CDR1 and CDR2 sequences are LNHDA and SQIVND (reference sequence). V was shortened by 2 bases and J by 5 bases, with 6 bases between the two germline ends. This CDR3 contains 13 residues. The CDR3 bases are TGTGCCAGTAGTATAATCTTGACCGGGGAGCTGTTTTTT. This gives the protein CASSIILTGELFF. Supplemented by reference TRBV19 and TRBJ2-2, the full variable domain reads DGGITQSPKYLFRKEGQNVTLSCEQNLNHDAMYWYRQDPGQGLRLIYYSQIVNDFQKGDIAEGYSVSREKKESFPLTVTSAQKNPTAFYLCASSIILTGELFFGEGSRLTVL.

The chain employs TRBV5-1 and TRBJ1-1; a weak D match, TRBD1 (5 bases). The V gene lost 0 bases and the J gene lost 5 bases, with 23 bases spanning the gap. The CDR3 covers 18 residues. CDR1 is SGHRS, CDR2 YFSETQ, per germline. CDR3 amino acids: CASSLGQGYQGRKTEAFF. The CDR3, as DNA: TGCGCCAGCAGCTTGGGCCAAGGGTACCAGGGTAGGAAAACTGAAGCTTTCTTT.

This chain uses TRBV11-3 with TRBJ2-3; 8 bases map to TRBD1. V lost 5 bases to trimming and J lost 4 bases; unmatched junction nucleotides: 11. Per germline, CDR1 SGHNT and CDR2 YENEEA. The CDR3 spans 16 residues. The CDR3 DNA reads TGTGCCAGCAGCCGCTGGGGACAGGATGTTGCAGATACGCAGTATTTT. It is translated as CASSRWGQDVADTQYF.

The V gene is TRBV19, the J gene TRBJ2-2; 14 nucleotides align to TRBD2. The V gene's germline CDR1 is LNHDA and CDR2 SQIVND (reference sequence). Trimming at V came to 4 bases and at J to 6 bases, leaving 4 bases not matched to a gene. The CDR3 consists of 16 residues. The CDR3: CASSRTSGRWAGELFF. CDR3 sequence (DNA): TGTGCCAGTAGTAGGACTAGCGGGAGGTGGGCCGGGGAGCTGTTTTTT.